This T cell receptor beta chain was found in a study of CD4 T cells in relation to SARS-CoV-2 and coronaviruses. Concerning this clone: Its target is unknown.

The unexposed donors gave CD4+ T cells in about 2011-2019, prior to COVID-19. CD4+ T cells were isolated from the cells after around 9 days of culture. As cell numbers allowed, unexposed-donor CD4+ T cells faced SARS-CoV-2 S/N and four cold-coronavirus spikes. Produced via immunoSEQ multiplex PCR; TCRdb's table is partial and in-frame only. The sample yields about 21,000 clones, about three fifths seen once. CDR3 length: 15 residues. The V gene end was trimmed by 3 bases and the J gene end by 2 bases; junction bases not matched to a gene: 4. Germline V CDR1 and CDR2: KGHSH, LQKENI. The sequencing input was CD4+ T cells from PBMCs, cultured in vitro. The clonotype was recovered from a human donor in good health. The genes are TRBV18 and TRBJ1-5; the match to TRBD1 covers 7 bases. CDR3 region: CASSPDRVGNQPQHF. For the CDR3, the DNA is TGTGCCAGCTCACCCGACAGGGTCGGCAATCAGCCCCAGCATTTT. Complete variable domain (other parts from reference TRBV18 and TRBJ1-5): NAGVMQNPRHLVRRRGQEARLRCSPMKGHSHVYWYRQLPEEGLKFMVYLQKENIIDESGMPKERFSAEFPKEGPSILRIQQVVRGDSAAYFCASSPDRVGNQPQHFGDGTRLSIL.